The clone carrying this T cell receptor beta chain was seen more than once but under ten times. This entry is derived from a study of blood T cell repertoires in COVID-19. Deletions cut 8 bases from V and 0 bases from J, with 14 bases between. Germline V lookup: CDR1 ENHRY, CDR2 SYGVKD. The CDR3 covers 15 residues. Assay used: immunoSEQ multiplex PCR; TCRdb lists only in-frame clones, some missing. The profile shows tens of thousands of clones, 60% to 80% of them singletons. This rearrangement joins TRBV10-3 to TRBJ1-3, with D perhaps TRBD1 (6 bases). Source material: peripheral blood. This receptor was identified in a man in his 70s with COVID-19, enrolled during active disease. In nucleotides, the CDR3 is TGTGCCATCGGTCTCGACAGGACCTCTGGAAACACCATATATTTT. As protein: CAIGLDRTSGNTIYF.